This is a list of T cell receptor beta chains from one sample in a study of blood T cell repertoires in COVID-19. The assay was immunoSEQ multiplex PCR, and TCRdb's table has in-frame clones only and misses some. Of roughly 40,000 clones listed, 86% are singletons. The source material was peripheral blood. These receptors were obtained from a man between 35 and 55 years old with active COVID-19. The CDR3 runs from the conserved cysteine through the conserved F or W. A D gene is named only where the DNA matches it firmly. Only part of the rows carry a size: once, few, many, or a class if the clone is expanded.

abundance: once
v_gene: TRBV29-1
d_gene: .
j_gene: TRBJ1-1
CDR3nt: TGCAGCGTTGTTGGTGCGGTGGGCACTGAAGCTTTCTTT
CDR3aa: CSVVGAVGTEAFF

abundance: .
v_gene: TRBV28
d_gene: TRBD1
j_gene: TRBJ2-3
CDR3nt: TGTGCCAGCAGTTTCCAGACAGGGAGCACAGATACGCAGTATTTT
CDR3aa: CASSFQTGSTDTQYF

abundance: .
v_gene: TRBV19
d_gene: .
j_gene: TRBJ1-2
CDR3nt: TGTGCCAGTACTACAAGGGGGGGGCCGGATGGCTACACCTTC
CDR3aa: CASTTRGGPDGYTF

abundance: .
v_gene: TRBV5-1
d_gene: TRBD1
j_gene: TRBJ2-5
CDR3nt: TGCGCCAGCAGCTACCGCAGGGGGACCCAAGAGACCCAGTACTTC
CDR3aa: CASSYRRGTQETQYF

abundance: few
v_gene: TRBV9
d_gene: .
j_gene: TRBJ2-3
CDR3nt: TGTGCCAGCAGCACTAACTGGGATACGCAGTATTTT
CDR3aa: CASSTNWDTQYF

abundance: .
v_gene: TRBV18
d_gene: .
j_gene: TRBJ2-2
CDR3nt: TGTGCCAGCTCACCGTCCGGGACAAAGAACACCGGGGAGCTGTTTTTT
CDR3aa: CASSPSGTKNTGELFF

abundance: .
v_gene: TRBV10-1
d_gene: TRBD1
j_gene: TRBJ1-2
CDR3nt: TGCGCCAGCAGTGAGCAGGGGGGTCATGGCTACACCTTC
CDR3aa: CASSEQGGHGYTF

abundance: .
v_gene: TRBV18
d_gene: .
j_gene: TRBJ2-7
CDR3nt: TGTGCCAGCTCACCATCGTTGGCAGGGGACCAAGACGAGCAGTACTTC
CDR3aa: CASSPSLAGDQDEQYF

abundance: .
v_gene: TRBV5-1
d_gene: .
j_gene: TRBJ2-1
CDR3nt: TGCGCCAGCAGCTTGGGGTCGGGAGTAATCGAGCAGTTCTTC
CDR3aa: CASSLGSGVIEQFF

abundance: .
v_gene: TRBV29-1
d_gene: .
j_gene: TRBJ1-5
CDR3nt: TGCAGCGTCAAGGACAATTTCAATCAGCCCCAGCATTTT
CDR3aa: CSVKDNFNQPQHF

abundance: .
v_gene: TRBV7-8
d_gene: .
j_gene: TRBJ1-2
CDR3nt: TGTGCCAGCAGCCCTCAAGCCGGGGAACTCTCTTCGATGGGCTACACCTTC
CDR3aa: CASSPQAGELSSMGYTF

abundance: .
v_gene: TRBV5-1
d_gene: .
j_gene: TRBJ1-5
CDR3nt: TGCGCCAGCAGACGGACAGCACATAGCAATCAGCCCCAGCATTTT
CDR3aa: CASRRTAHSNQPQHF

abundance: .
v_gene: TRBV6-1
d_gene: .
j_gene: TRBJ2-3
CDR3nt: TGTGCCAGCAGTGAAGCGCGGATAGGGGCCGGGCGGGATACGCAGTATTTT
CDR3aa: CASSEARIGAGRDTQYF

abundance: once
v_gene: TRBV4-1
d_gene: .
j_gene: TRBJ2-3
CDR3nt: TGCGCCAGCAGCCAAGGGGAGTTCGGGTATACGCAGTATTTT
CDR3aa: CASSQGEFGYTQYF

abundance: .
v_gene: TRBV19
d_gene: .
j_gene: TRBJ2-1
CDR3nt: TGTGCCAGTAGTGAGGACAATGAGCAGTTCTTC
CDR3aa: CASSEDNEQFF

abundance: .
v_gene: TRBV29-1
d_gene: TRBD1
j_gene: TRBJ1-5
CDR3nt: TGCAGCGTTGCATCTGGGACAGGCGCCTTTAATCAGCCCCAGCATTTT
CDR3aa: CSVASGTGAFNQPQHF

abundance: .
v_gene: TRBV5-8
d_gene: TRBD1
j_gene: TRBJ1-1
CDR3nt: TGTGCCAGCAGCTTGAATGAGGGGGCAGCTTTCTTT
CDR3aa: CASSLNEGAAFF

abundance: .
v_gene: TRBV27
d_gene: .
j_gene: TRBJ2-7
CDR3nt: TGTGCCAGCAGTTTAATGGGGGACATCTACGAGCAGTACTTC
CDR3aa: CASSLMGDIYEQYF

abundance: few
v_gene: TRBV30
d_gene: TRBD1
j_gene: TRBJ2-5
CDR3nt: TGTGCCTGGGCTATTCAGGGGGTCCTGGAGACCCAGTACTTC
CDR3aa: CAWAIQGVLETQYF

abundance: .
v_gene: TRBV5-1
d_gene: TRBD2
j_gene: TRBJ2-7
CDR3nt: TGCGCCAGCACTCAGAGGCCCGGGGGGAGTCTCGAGCAGTACTTC
CDR3aa: CASTQRPGGSLEQYF

abundance: .
v_gene: TRBV28
d_gene: TRBD1
j_gene: TRBJ1-2
CDR3nt: TGTGCCAGCAGTCCCGACAGGGGCCACTATGGCTACACCTTC
CDR3aa: CASSPDRGHYGYTF

abundance: .
v_gene: TRBV9
d_gene: .
j_gene: TRBJ1-4
CDR3nt: TGTGCCAGCAGCGGATGGGACAACGAAAAACTGTTTTTT
CDR3aa: CASSGWDNEKLFF

abundance: once
v_gene: TRBV10-3
d_gene: .
j_gene: TRBJ2-1
CDR3nt: TGTGCCATCAGCCAACAGGGTGACAATGAGCAGTTCTTC
CDR3aa: CAISQQGDNEQFF

abundance: .
v_gene: TRBV6-2/TRBV6-3
d_gene: .
j_gene: TRBJ2-7
CDR3nt: TGTGCCAGCAGTTACGATAAGGTAGCCATAGTAGACGAGCAGTACTTC
CDR3aa: CASSYDKVAIVDEQYF

abundance: .
v_gene: TRBV19
d_gene: TRBD1
j_gene: TRBJ2-7
CDR3nt: TGTGCCAGTAGTATGACCGGGACAGGTGCCAACGAGCAGTACTTC
CDR3aa: CASSMTGTGANEQYF

abundance: .
v_gene: TRBV20-1
d_gene: TRBD2
j_gene: TRBJ2-1
CDR3nt: TGCAGTGCTAGTTTAGCGGGAGAGGTGAATGAGCAGTTCTTC
CDR3aa: CSASLAGEVNEQFF

abundance: .
v_gene: TRBV7-2
d_gene: .
j_gene: TRBJ2-1
CDR3nt: TGTGCCAGCAGCCCTCGCCGGACAGACAATGAGCAGTTCTTC
CDR3aa: CASSPRRTDNEQFF

abundance: .
v_gene: TRBV9
d_gene: .
j_gene: TRBJ1-1
CDR3nt: TGTGCCAGCAGCCCCGGGGTAAACACTGAAGCTTTCTTT
CDR3aa: CASSPGVNTEAFF

abundance: .
v_gene: TRBV28
d_gene: TRBD2
j_gene: TRBJ2-7
CDR3nt: TGTGCCAGCAGTCCCAAGATAGCGGGAGGCTTCGAGCAGTACTTC
CDR3aa: CASSPKIAGGFEQYF

abundance: .
v_gene: TRBV19
d_gene: .
j_gene: TRBJ1-4
CDR3nt: TGTGCCAGTAGTATAATCTGGACAAGACCCCAAGGGACTAATGAAAAACTGTTTTTT
CDR3aa: CASSIIWTRPQGTNEKLFF

abundance: .
v_gene: TRBV28
d_gene: TRBD1
j_gene: TRBJ2-7
CDR3nt: TGTGCCAGCAGACTACCCGGGACAGGTCACGAGCAGTACTTC
CDR3aa: CASRLPGTGHEQYF

abundance: .
v_gene: TRBV2
d_gene: .
j_gene: TRBJ2-3
CDR3nt: TGTGCCAGCGGACAGAGCACAGATACGCAGTATTTT
CDR3aa: CASGQSTDTQYF

abundance: .
v_gene: TRBV11-3
d_gene: TRBD2
j_gene: TRBJ2-1
CDR3nt: TGTGCCAGCAGCCCCCGGACTAGCATTTTCGATGAGCAGTTCTTC
CDR3aa: CASSPRTSIFDEQFF

abundance: .
v_gene: TRBV6-5
d_gene: .
j_gene: TRBJ2-3
CDR3nt: TGTGCCTGCCAGGTTGGGCGTTTGAGGGCAGATACGCAGTATTTT
CDR3aa: CACQVGRLRADTQYF

abundance: .
v_gene: TRBV7-3
d_gene: TRBD1
j_gene: TRBJ1-6
CDR3nt: TGTGCCAGCAGAACGACAGGGAATGATTCACCCCTCCACTTT
CDR3aa: CASRTTGNDSPLHF

abundance: .
v_gene: TRBV4-1
d_gene: .
j_gene: TRBJ2-6
CDR3nt: TGCGCCAGCAGCCAAGGGTTGCAGGGCCCTAGAAGAGGGGCCAACGTCCTGACTTTC
CDR3aa: CASSQGLQGPRRGANVLTF

abundance: .
v_gene: TRBV6-5
d_gene: TRBD2
j_gene: TRBJ2-1
CDR3nt: TGTGCCAGCAGTTACTCCCGGGAGGGCCTACTTGAGCAGTTCTTC
CDR3aa: CASSYSREGLLEQFF

abundance: .
v_gene: TRBV14
d_gene: .
j_gene: TRBJ1-1
CDR3nt: TGTGCCAGCAGGCCCAACAGGGCACGCGGAACTGAAGCTTTCTTT
CDR3aa: CASRPNRARGTEAFF

abundance: .
v_gene: TRBV3-1/TRBV3-2
d_gene: TRBD1
j_gene: TRBJ1-1
CDR3nt: TGTGCCAGCAGCCAATATGGACAGGAGGATGGGGCGGCTTTCTTT
CDR3aa: CASSQYGQEDGAAFF

abundance: .
v_gene: TRBV11-2
d_gene: TRBD2
j_gene: TRBJ2-7
CDR3nt: TGTGCCAGCAGCCAAAGCGGGGCTGGATACGAGCAGTACTTC
CDR3aa: CASSQSGAGYEQYF

abundance: .
v_gene: TRBV11-2
d_gene: TRBD1
j_gene: TRBJ1-2
CDR3nt: TGTGCCAGCAGCTTCGCCGGGACAGGGACCCTTTATGGCTACACCTTC
CDR3aa: CASSFAGTGTLYGYTF

abundance: .
v_gene: TRBV24-1
d_gene: TRBD2
j_gene: TRBJ2-1
CDR3nt: TGTGCCACCAGTGCCCCAGCGGGAGTCCCGGGGAATGAGCAGTTCTTC
CDR3aa: CATSAPAGVPGNEQFF

abundance: .
v_gene: TRBV2
d_gene: .
j_gene: TRBJ1-3
CDR3nt: TGTGCCAGCAGTGAGTGGCCGGGAAACACCATATATTTT
CDR3aa: CASSEWPGNTIYF

abundance: .
v_gene: TRBV28
d_gene: .
j_gene: TRBJ2-1
CDR3nt: TGTGCCAGCAGTTTAGGATCCGGGGTTATCCCATACAATGAGCAGTTCTTC
CDR3aa: CASSLGSGVIPYNEQFF

abundance: .
v_gene: TRBV6-5
d_gene: .
j_gene: TRBJ1-3
CDR3nt: TGTGCCGGTGAGGGTTTTGGAAACACCATATATTTT
CDR3aa: CAGEGFGNTIYF

abundance: .
v_gene: TRBV4-1
d_gene: TRBD2
j_gene: TRBJ2-2
CDR3nt: TGCGCCAGCAGCCCAAAGTGGCGGCTAGCGGGAGCCACGAACACCGGGGAGCTGTTTTTT
CDR3aa: CASSPKWRLAGATNTGELFF